This T cell receptor (beta chain) was sequenced for a study of blood T cell repertoires in COVID-19. Germline CDR1 and CDR2: MNHEY and SMNVEV (reference sequence). The V gene end was trimmed by 6 bases and the J gene end by 6 bases; junction bases not matched to a gene: 6. The CDR3 totals 13 residues. The repertoire was sequenced with immunoSEQ multiplex PCR; TCRdb's copy has only in-frame clones and lacks some. The sample records about 140,000 clones, approximately 87% being singletons. Sequenced: peripheral blood. This sequence joins TRBV27 and TRBJ2-7, with TRBD1 matching over 9 bases. The source of this sequence is a woman aged 40 to 50 with acute or convalescent COVID-19. The CDR3: CASSIEDRGEQYF. As DNA, the CDR3 is TGTGCCAGCAGCATCGAGGACAGGGGCGAGCAGTACTTC.